This T cell receptor beta chain was recovered during a study of T cells in Graves' hyperthyroidism and ophthalmopathy. There are 13 residues in the CDR3. V was clipped by 7 bases and J by 3 bases; unmatched bases: 6. CDR1 is SQVTM and CDR2 is ANQGSEA in the germline V gene. RNA transcripts gave rise to amplified TCR beta CDR3 regions. Using the HTBI primer set, a first-round RT-PCR was run on the TCR CDR3. TCRdb passed the multiplex PCR reads through MiXCR, listing each CDR3 protein once. The sample has some 600,000 distinct CDR3 sequences, 46% seen once. This TCR derives from a young woman with Graves' hyperthyroidism. The chain carries TRBV29-1 and TRBJ2-5; 9 bases line up with TRBD1. The sequenced material came from peripheral blood or thyroid tissue (not recorded which). CDR3 DNA: TGCAGCGCAGCCGGGACAGGGAAAGAGACCCAGTACTTC. This encodes CSAAGTGKETQYF.